The 13 T cell receptor beta chains in this list originate from one sample, sequenced in a study of CD8 T cells in Susac syndrome. Reverse transcription of roughly 0.45 to 1 ug RNA was performed with random hexamers. TCRdb independently ran MiXCR on the immunoSEQ multiplex PCR reads; one entry per CDR3 protein. The sample lists about 110,000 distinct CDR3 sequences, about 96% seen once, with 0.09% to 0.1% in the top ten. Sequenced sample: CD4+ T cells from PBMCs. Receptors originate from a human donor in good health.

The chain couples TRBV19 to TRBJ2-3, with D perhaps matching TRBD2 (6 bases). In germline, CDR1 is LNHDA, CDR2 SQIVND (reference sequence). V gave up 6 bases and J gave up 1 base, with 11 bases separating them. The CDR3 contains 14 residues. The CDR3 loop is CASSREWGTDTQYF. The CDR3 region has the DNA TGTGCCAGTAGCCGGGAGTGGGGCACAGATACGCAGTATTTT.

The J gene is TRBJ2-7, the V gene TRBV7-2; tentative D call: TRBD1 (6 bases). From germline, CDR1 is SGHTA and CDR2 FQGNSA. The germline V and J ends were trimmed by 5 bases and 4 bases, with 21 bases remaining between them. The CDR3 contains 16 residues. The CDR3 DNA follows: TGTGCCAGCAGCACCCCCAGGGGTAGCGTCCCTTACGAGCAGTACTTC. Translation gives CASSTPRGSVPYEQYF.

The chain uses TRBV6-5 and TRBJ1-2; D remains unclear. The CDR3 has 11 residues. Trimming removed 8 bases at V and 1 base at J, with 5 bases between. Per the germline V gene, CDR1 is MNHEY and CDR2 is SVGAGI. The DNA for the CDR3 is TGTGCCAGCGTGGATAACTATGGCTACACCTTC. Translating it yields CASVDNYGYTF.

CDR3 amino acids: CASSQNSVHTEAFF. CDR3 sequence (DNA): TGTGCCAGCAGCCAAAATTCAGTGCACACTGAAGCTTTCTTT. V usage is TRBV3-1 and J usage is TRBJ1-1; D is uncertain. The CDR3 length is 14 residues. The germline V gene has CDR1 LGHDT and CDR2 YNNKEL (reference sequence). Trimming took off 2 bases at V and 3 bases at J, with 10 bases between the two ends.

This chain links TRBV27 with TRBJ1-2, with 7 bases matching TRBD1. After removal of 3 bases from V and 6 bases from J, the junction contained 4 bases not matched to a gene. CDR1 and CDR2 (germline): MNHEY, SMNVEV (reference sequence). The CDR3 runs 13 residues. In DNA, the CDR3 is TGTGCCAGCAGTTTTAGGGGGCTAAATGGCTACACCTTC. The encoded protein is CASSFRGLNGYTF.

In DNA form, the CDR3 reads TGTGCCAGTAGTATAAACAGGGGCGGGAACACTGAAGCTTTCTTT. It specifies CASSINRGGNTEAFF. This rearrangement joins TRBV19 to TRBJ1-1; TRBD1 agrees at 7 bases. Germline CDR1 reads LNHDA; CDR2 reads SQIVND (reference sequence). The CDR3 covers 15 residues. The V gene end was trimmed by 2 bases and the J gene end by 1 base; junction bases not matched to a gene: 4. The full variable domain, rest sourced from reference TRBV19 and TRBJ1-1, is DGGITQSPKYLFRKEGQNVTLSCEQNLNHDAMYWYRQDPGQGLRLIYYSQIVNDFQKGDIAEGYSVSREKKESFPLTVTSAQKNPTAFYLCASSINRGGNTEAFFGQGTRLTVV.

The chain joins TRBV12-3 or TRBV12-4 to TRBJ2-2; 7 nucleotides match TRBD1. V gave up 4 bases and J gave up 5 bases; unmatched junction bases: 10. The CDR3 has 16 amino acids. In nucleotides, the CDR3 is TGTGCCAGCAGTTACCCGACAGGGAAGTTTACCGGGGAGCTGTTTTTT. Translation gives CASSYPTGKFTGELFF.

The chain uses TRBV28 and TRBJ2-3, with 14 bases fitting TRBD2. With V trimmed by 5 bases and J by 7 bases, 5 bases remained unmatched. This CDR3 contains 15 residues. Germline V CDR1 and CDR2: MDHEN, SYDVKM. The CDR3 here is CASSPGLAGGHTQYF. The CDR3 DNA is TGTGCCAGCAGTCCAGGACTAGCGGGAGGACATACGCAGTATTTT.

The chain recombines TRBV2 with TRBJ1-2; tentatively, D is TRBD1 (5 bases). The germline V and J ends were trimmed by 8 bases and 4 bases, with 17 bases remaining between them. The CDR3 has 14 residues. CDR1 is SNHLY, CDR2 FYNNEI, per germline. CDR3 DNA sequence: TGTGCCAGCTCCCTGCGGGGCGATGGCTATGGCTACACCTTC. Protein sequence: CASSLRGDGYGYTF. Together with reference TRBV2 and TRBJ1-2, the CDR3 gives the full variable domain: EPEVTQTPSHQVTQMGQEVILRCVPISNHLYFYWYRQILGQKVEFLVSFYNNEISEKSEIFDDQFSVERPDGSNFTLKIRSTKLEDSAMYFCASSLRGDGYGYTFGSGTRLTVV.

This sequence joins TRBV3-1 and TRBJ2-1; no clear D. Germline V CDR1 and CDR2: LGHDT, YNNKEL (reference sequence). Trimming stripped 2 bases from V and 10 bases from J, with 9 bases between. The CDR3 is 12 amino acids. The CDR3 nucleotides are TGTGCCAGCAGCCAAATCGGCGCGGAGCAGTTCTTC. Residues: CASSQIGAEQFF.

The V and J genes are TRBV5-4 and TRBJ1-6; no clear D gene. V was shortened by 4 bases and J by 10 bases, with 12 bases between the two germline ends. Germline CDR1 is SGHNT and CDR2 is YYREEE (reference sequence). The CDR3 is made up of 13 amino acids. The CDR3: CASSPRVDSPLHF. In DNA, the CDR3 is TGTGCCAGCAGCCCCCGGGTTGACTCACCCCTCCACTTT.

This chain joins TRBV7-2 and TRBJ2-5; no firm D call. This CDR3 has 12 residues. V was shortened by 5 bases and J by 0 bases, with 4 bases between the two germline ends. CDR1 SGHTA and CDR2 FQGNSA come from the germline V gene. CDR3 in amino acids: CASSLYQETQYF. The CDR3 nucleotides read TGTGCCAGCAGCCTGTACCAAGAGACCCAGTACTTC.

The chain employs TRBV12-3 or TRBV12-4 and TRBJ1-1; D not resolved. V lost 6 bases and J lost 1, with 6 bases in between. The CDR3 is made up of 12 amino acids. For the CDR3, the DNA is TGTGCCAGCAGCAAAAGGAACACTGAAGCTTTCTTT. Amino acids: CASSKRNTEAFF.